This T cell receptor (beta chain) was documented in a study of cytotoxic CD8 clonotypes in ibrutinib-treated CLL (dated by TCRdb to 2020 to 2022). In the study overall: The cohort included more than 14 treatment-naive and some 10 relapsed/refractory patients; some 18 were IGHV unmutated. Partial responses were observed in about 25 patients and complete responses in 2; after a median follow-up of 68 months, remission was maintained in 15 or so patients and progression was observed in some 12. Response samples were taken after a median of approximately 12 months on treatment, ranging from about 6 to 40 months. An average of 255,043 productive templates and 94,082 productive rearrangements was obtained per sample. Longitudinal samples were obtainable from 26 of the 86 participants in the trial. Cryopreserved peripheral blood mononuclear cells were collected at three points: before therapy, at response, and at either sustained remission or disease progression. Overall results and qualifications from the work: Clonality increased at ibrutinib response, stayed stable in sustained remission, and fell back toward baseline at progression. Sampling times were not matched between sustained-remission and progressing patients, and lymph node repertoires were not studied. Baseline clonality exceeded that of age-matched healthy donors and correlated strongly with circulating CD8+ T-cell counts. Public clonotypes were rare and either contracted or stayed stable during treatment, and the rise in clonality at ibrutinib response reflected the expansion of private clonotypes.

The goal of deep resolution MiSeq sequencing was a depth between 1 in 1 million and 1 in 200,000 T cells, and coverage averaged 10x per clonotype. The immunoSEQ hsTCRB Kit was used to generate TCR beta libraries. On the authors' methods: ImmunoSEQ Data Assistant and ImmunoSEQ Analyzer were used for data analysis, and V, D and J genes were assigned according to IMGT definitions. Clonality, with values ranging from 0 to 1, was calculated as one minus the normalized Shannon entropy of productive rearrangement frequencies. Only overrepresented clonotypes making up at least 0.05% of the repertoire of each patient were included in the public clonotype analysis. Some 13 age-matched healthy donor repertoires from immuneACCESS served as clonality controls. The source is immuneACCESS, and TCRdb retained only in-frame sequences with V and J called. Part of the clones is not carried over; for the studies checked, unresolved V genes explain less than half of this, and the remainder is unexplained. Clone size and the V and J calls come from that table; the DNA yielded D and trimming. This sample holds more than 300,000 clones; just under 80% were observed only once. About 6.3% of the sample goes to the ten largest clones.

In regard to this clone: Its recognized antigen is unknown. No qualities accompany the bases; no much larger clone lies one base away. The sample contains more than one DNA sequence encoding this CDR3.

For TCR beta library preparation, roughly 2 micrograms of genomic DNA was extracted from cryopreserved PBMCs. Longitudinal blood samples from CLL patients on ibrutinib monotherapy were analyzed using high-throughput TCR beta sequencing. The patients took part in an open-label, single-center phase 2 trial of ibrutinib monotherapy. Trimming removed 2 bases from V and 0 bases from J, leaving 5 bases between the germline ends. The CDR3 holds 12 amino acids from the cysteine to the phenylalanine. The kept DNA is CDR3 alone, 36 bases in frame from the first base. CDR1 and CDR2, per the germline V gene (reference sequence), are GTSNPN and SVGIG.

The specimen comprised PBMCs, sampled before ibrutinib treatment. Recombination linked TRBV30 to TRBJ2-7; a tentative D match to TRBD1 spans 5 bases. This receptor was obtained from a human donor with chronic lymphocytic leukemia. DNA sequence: TGTGCCTGGAGTAGGGGCTCCTACGAGCAGTACTTC. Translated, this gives CAWSRGSYEQYF.